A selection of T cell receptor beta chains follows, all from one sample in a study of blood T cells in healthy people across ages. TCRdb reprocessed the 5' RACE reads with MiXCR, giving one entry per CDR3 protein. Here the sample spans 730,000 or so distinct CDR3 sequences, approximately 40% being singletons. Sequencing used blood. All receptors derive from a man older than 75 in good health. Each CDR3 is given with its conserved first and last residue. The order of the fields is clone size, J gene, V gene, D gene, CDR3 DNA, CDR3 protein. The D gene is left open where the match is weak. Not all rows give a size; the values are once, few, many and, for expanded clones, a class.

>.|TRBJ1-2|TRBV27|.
TGTGCCAGCAGGCTCGTGGCAGGCCCCTTTAATGGCTACACCTTC
CASRLVAGPFNGYTF
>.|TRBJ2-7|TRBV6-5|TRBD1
TGTGCCAGCAGCCCTGACAGGGGACCAACCTACGAGCAGTACTTC
CASSPDRGPTYEQYF
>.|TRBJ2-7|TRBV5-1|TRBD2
TGCGCCAGCAGCTTGATTTCCGCGGGAGCCCGCAGCGAGCAGTACTTC
CASSLISAGARSEQYF
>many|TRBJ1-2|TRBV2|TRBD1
TGTGCCAGCAGCTGGACAGGCGCTGGCTACACCTTC
CASSWTGAGYTF
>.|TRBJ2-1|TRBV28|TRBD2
TGTGCCAGCAGTTTGCCTAGCGGGAGCTTCAATGAGCAGTTCTTC
CASSLPSGSFNEQFF
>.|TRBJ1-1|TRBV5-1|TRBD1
TGCGCCACCTCACCCGGGACAGGAAAAATGAACACTGAAGCTTTCTTT
CATSPGTGKMNTEAFF
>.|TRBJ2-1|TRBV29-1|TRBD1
TGCAGCGTTAGGACAGGCCACAATGAGCAGTTCTTC
CSVRTGHNEQFF
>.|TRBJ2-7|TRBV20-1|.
TGCAGTGCTAGAGTCACTAGCTCCTACGAGCAGTACTTC
CSARVTSSYEQYF
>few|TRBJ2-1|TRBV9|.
TGTGCCAGCAGCGTAGATCAAGGGACTGAGCAGTTCTTC
CASSVDQGTEQFF
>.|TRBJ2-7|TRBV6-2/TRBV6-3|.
TGTGCCAGCAGTTGCCCCAGGGTCTCCTACGAGCAGTACTTC
CASSCPRVSYEQYF
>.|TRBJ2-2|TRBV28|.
TGTGCCAGCAGTGTCGCGGCCCGGGGGGAGCTGTTTTTT
CASSVAARGELFF
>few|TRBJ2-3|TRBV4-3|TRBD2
TGCGCCAGCAACACAGGCGGGGGAAGCACAGATACGCAGTATTTT
CASNTGGGSTDTQYF
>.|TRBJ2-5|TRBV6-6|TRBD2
TGTGCCAGCAGTGCAGAAAGCGGGGCAGGAGAGACCCAGTACTTC
CASSAESGAGETQYF
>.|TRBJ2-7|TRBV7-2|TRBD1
TGTGCCAGCAGCCCTAGACAGGGGACCCCCGAGCAGTACTTC
CASSPRQGTPEQYF
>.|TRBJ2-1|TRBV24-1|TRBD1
TGTGCCACCAGTGATTTGGGGACAGGGAGGGACAATGAGCAGTTCTTC
CATSDLGTGRDNEQFF
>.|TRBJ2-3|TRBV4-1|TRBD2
TGCGCCAGCAGCCAAGAGGGGACGGGGGGGAGCACAGATACGCAGTATTTT
CASSQEGTGGSTDTQYF
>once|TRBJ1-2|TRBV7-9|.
TGTGCCAGCAGCGTTAGAGGGTCGGATGGCTACACCTTC
CASSVRGSDGYTF
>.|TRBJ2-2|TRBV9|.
TGTGCCAGCAGCCCGAGACCGAACACCGGGGAGCTGTTTTTT
CASSPRPNTGELFF
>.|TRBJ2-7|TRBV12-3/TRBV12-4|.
TGTGCCAGCAGTATGGGACTGGGCTCCTACGAGCAGTACTTC
CASSMGLGSYEQYF
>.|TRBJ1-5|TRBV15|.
TGTGCCACTGGTCAACCGGGACCGTACAATCAGCCCCAGCATTTT
CATGQPGPYNQPQHF
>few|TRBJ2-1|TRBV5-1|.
TGCGCCAGCAGCTTGCTGTATAAGAGTGAGCAGTTCTTC
CASSLLYKSEQFF
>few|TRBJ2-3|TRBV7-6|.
TGTGCCAGCAGCTTAGGGTTGGTGGTTACAGATACGCAGTATTTT
CASSLGLVVTDTQYF
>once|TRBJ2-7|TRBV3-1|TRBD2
TGTGCCAGCAGCCAAGACGTTTCGCGAGCGGGACGGTACGAGCAGTACTTC
CASSQDVSRAGRYEQYF
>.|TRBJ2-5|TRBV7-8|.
TGTGCCAGCAGCAATCCCCCACCAGGGACGGGGCAGTACTTC
CASSNPPPGTGQYF
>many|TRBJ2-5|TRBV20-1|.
TGCAGTGCTTTATCCATCGTACGGGGGGCCCAAGAGACCCAGTACTTC
CSALSIVRGAQETQYF
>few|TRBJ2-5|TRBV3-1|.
TGTGCCAGCAGCCAAGATAGCGTCCGAGGTAGAGAGACCCAGTACTTC
CASSQDSVRGRETQYF
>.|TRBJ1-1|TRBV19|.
TGTGCCAGTAGCCCCCGAGTGGCGAACACTGAAGCTTTCTTT
CASSPRVANTEAFF
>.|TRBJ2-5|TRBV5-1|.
TGCGCCAGCAGCTTCGACCCGGGCCCACGAGAGACCCAGTACTTC
CASSFDPGPRETQYF
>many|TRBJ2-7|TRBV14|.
TGTGCCAGCAGCCAAGCATGGGAGAACGAGCAGTACTTC
CASSQAWENEQYF
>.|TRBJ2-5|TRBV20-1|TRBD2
TGCAGTGCTAGCGGGACTAGCGGGAACCAAGAGACCCAGTACTTC
CSASGTSGNQETQYF
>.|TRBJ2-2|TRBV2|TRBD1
TGTGCCAGCAGCTCGGGACAGGGCGGCGGGGAGCTGTTTTTT
CASSSGQGGGELFF
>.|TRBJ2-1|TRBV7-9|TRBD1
TGTGCCAGCAGCCTGGACAGGGAGAGAGAGACCCAGTTCTTC
CASSLDRERETQFF
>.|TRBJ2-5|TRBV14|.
TGTGCCAGCAGCCCCACAAGAGTTGGGCGGGAAGGTGAGCAGTACTTC
CASSPTRVGREGEQYF
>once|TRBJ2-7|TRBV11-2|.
TGTGCCAGCGGAGTCTCGGGGTTGTACGAGCAGTACTTC
CASGVSGLYEQYF
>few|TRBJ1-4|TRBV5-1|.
TGCGCCAGCAGCTTGGAAGCCACATCAACTAATGAAAAACTGTTTTTT
CASSLEATSTNEKLFF